These T cell receptor beta chains were read from a single sample in a study of T cells and Merkel cell carcinoma outcomes. Data came from immunoSEQ multiplex PCR; TCRdb stores just in-frame clones and leaves some out. The sample contains thousands of clones, 85% of which appear only once. The sequenced sample was tumor tissue from Merkel cell carcinoma. These receptors were taken from a human donor with Merkel cell carcinoma. Both conserved end residues are part of each CDR3. The D gene is left open where the match is weak. Only part of the rows carry a size: once, few, many, or a class if the clone is expanded.

clone_size j_call d_call v_call cdr3_nt cdr3_aa
once TRBJ2-2 - TRBV29-1 TGCAGCGTTCTCGGATCATACACCGGGGAGCTGTTTTTT CSVLGSYTGELFF
- TRBJ2-7 TRBD2 TRBV29-1 TGCAGCGTTCGATCTAGCGGGAGGGTATACGAGCAGTACTTC CSVRSSGRVYEQYF
- TRBJ2-5 TRBD1 TRBV7-2 TGTGCCAGCAGCTTAGGGCCAGGGGGCGTAGAGACCCAGTACTTC CASSLGPGGVETQYF
- TRBJ1-3 TRBD1 TRBV9 TGTGCCAGCAGCGTAGAGGAGGGGGCATACGGAAACACCATATATTTT CASSVEEGAYGNTIYF
- TRBJ2-5 - TRBV28 TGTGCCAGCACCCCTCCGCGGGGGACCCAGTACTTC CASTPPRGTQYF
- TRBJ1-1 TRBD1 TRBV7-9 TGTGCCAGCAGCTTAGAAGGGACAGGTGGAACTGAAGCTTTCTTT CASSLEGTGGTEAFF
- TRBJ2-5 - TRBV7-9 TGTGCCAGCAGCTTAGATGGGGTCATCCAAGAGACCCAATACTTC CASSLDGVIQETQYF
- TRBJ2-3 TRBD2 TRBV10-3 TGTGCCATCAGTCCCTCACTAGCGGGAGAAGGAGATACGCAGTATTTT CAISPSLAGEGDTQYF
- TRBJ1-4 - TRBV6-6 TGTGCCAGCAGTTATTCCTCCTCCTATGAAAAACTGTTTTTT CASSYSSSYEKLFF
- TRBJ2-2 TRBD2 TRBV2 TGTGCCAGCAGTGAACTAGCGGGGGTGAACACCGGGGAGCTGTTTTTT CASSELAGVNTGELFF
- TRBJ2-5 - TRBV13 TGTGCCAGCAGCTTAGGATCCGGGTCGGAGACCCAGTACTTC CASSLGSGSETQYF
- TRBJ2-3 - TRBV23-1 TGCGCCAGCAGTCAATCGCCCAGGGAGGACACAGATACGCAGTATTTT CASSQSPREDTDTQYF
- TRBJ1-1 - TRBV14 TGTGCCAGCAGCCCCGGGAGGGGTACGAACACTGAAGCTTTCTTT CASSPGRGTNTEAFF
once TRBJ2-7 - TRBV18 TGTGCCAGCTCACCAGAACAACTAGTGACTACGGGGGAGCAGTACTTC CASSPEQLVTTGEQYF
large TRBJ1-4 - TRBV15 TGTGCCACCAGCAGAGACAGATATCCTAATGAAAAACTGTTTTTT CATSRDRYPNEKLFF
- TRBJ2-7 - TRBV19 TGTGCCACCCGGGACGGATTCTACGAGCAGTACTTC CATRDGFYEQYF
- TRBJ2-2 - TRBV27 TGTGCCAGCAGTTTTCGGAAGGGTTTGGCCGGGGAGTTGTTTTTT CASSFRKGLAGELFF
- TRBJ2-7 - TRBV28 TGTGCCAGTTACAGGAATTCCTACGAGCAGTACTTC CASYRNSYEQYF
- TRBJ1-2 TRBD1 TRBV9 TGTGCCAGCAGCGACCCCCGGGAGGGGGCCTACACCTTC CASSDPREGAYTF
- TRBJ1-1 TRBD1 TRBV11-1 TGTGCCAGCAGCTTAGCGAGGGGGCCGAAAGCTTTCTTT CASSLARGPKAFF
- TRBJ2-7 - TRBV6-5 TGTGCCAGCAGTCTTTCCGCAGGGACCACCTACGAGCAGTACTTC CASSLSAGTTYEQYF
- TRBJ1-5 - TRBV2 TGTGCCAGCAGTGCCAATTTCGGTCAGCCCCAGCATTTT CASSANFGQPQHF
- TRBJ1-6 - TRBV11-2 TGTGCCAGCAGCTTTATGGCCCGGAGCTCCTATAATTCACCCCTCCACTTT CASSFMARSSYNSPLHF